Listed below are T cell receptor beta chains from one sample, sequenced in a study of persistence of HIV-infected CD4 T cells. The protocol was immunoSEQ multiplex PCR, while the TCRdb copy is restricted to in-frame clones and leaves out a portion. The repertoire has around 39,000 clones, 89% of them found once; the top ten carry approximately 1%. These TCRs are of unknown antigen specificity. The sample was CD4+ T cells sorted from PBMCs after approximately 20-hour stimulation, taken from a patient who received antiretroviral therapy. These receptors all stem from an adult man with HIV who was CMV-seropositive. The CDR3 runs from the conserved cysteine through the conserved F or W.

j_call v_call cdr3_aa
TRBJ2-1 TRBV19 CASSLDRWSSYNEQFF
TRBJ1-2 TRBV3-1/TRBV3-2 CASSLSRPRGGYTF
TRBJ2-7 TRBV19 CASSSLRGAEQYF
TRBJ1-1 TRBV15 CATSRRQGSGTEAFF
TRBJ1-5 TRBV6-5 CASAFSGTGNQPQHF
TRBJ2-1 TRBV4-2 CASSQDQQVGGAYNEQFF
TRBJ2-4 TRBV4-2 CASSQDLKRGKNIQYF
TRBJ1-4 TRBV18 CASSPPSTNEKLFF
TRBJ1-2 TRBV28 CASSLFVAGTNYGYTF
TRBJ1-6 TRBV9 CASSGGTGSPYNSPLHF
TRBJ1-2 TRBV7-2 CASSPMRGVGGYTF
TRBJ2-5 TRBV20-1 CSARPQETQYF
TRBJ2-3 TRBV3-1/TRBV3-2 CASSESFLAGGRNTQYF
TRBJ1-1 TRBV10-1 CASSESSVPTRTEAFF
TRBJ2-2 TRBV11-1 CASSHTGELFF